The entry below describes one T cell receptor beta chain. This entry is derived from a study of blood T cell repertoires in COVID-19. Repertoires were generated with immunoSEQ multiplex PCR, while TCRdb's copy carries only in-frame clones and drops some. The table lists about 96,000 clones, around nine tenths of them singletons. There are 13 residues in the CDR3. The germline CDR1 and CDR2 sequences are MNHNY and SVGAGI (reference sequence). V shed 6 bases and J shed 8 bases, with 13 bases lying between them. The rearrangement links TRBV6-6 to TRBJ1-4, with D possibly being TRBD1 (5 bases). Sequencing input: peripheral blood. This receptor was identified in a human donor with COVID-19, enrolled during active disease. The donor label of this sample is uncertain. CDR3 DNA sequence: TGTGCCAGCAGGGGCAGGGCGGAGGAAAAACTGTTTTTT. As protein: CASRGRAEEKLFF.